What follows are 29 T cell receptor beta chains derived from one specimen sequenced in a study of memory CD4+ T cells and cytomegalovirus serostatus. The sort gate was single viable CD3+CD4+CD8-CD45RO+ cells for memory CD4+ T cells. Repertoires were generated with immunoSEQ multiplex PCR, while TCRdb's copy carries only in-frame clones and drops some. The sample yields 80,000 to 100,000 clones, 80% seen once. Sequenced sample: memory CD4+ T cells from blood. The receptor source for this set is an adult in good health and CMV-seropositive.

This clone showed up just once. The J gene is TRBJ1-2, the V gene TRBV7-3; possibly TRBD1 for D (6 bases). Trimming left V 3 bases short and J 8 bases short, with 16 bases between. The CDR3 is made up of 14 amino acids. Per the germline V gene, CDR1 is SGHTA and CDR2 is FQGTGA. This CDR3 is CASSLGRGVGGYTF. CDR3 coding DNA: TGTGCCAGCAGCTTGGGGAGGGGGGTAGGAGGCTACACCTTC.

This sequence joins TRBV10-1 and TRBJ1-1; TRBD1 agrees at 7 bases. Germline CDR1 reads WNHNN; CDR2 reads SYGVQD (reference sequence). The V gene end was trimmed by 6 bases and the J gene end by 3 bases; junction bases not matched to a gene: 7. This CDR3 has 14 residues. CDR3 in amino acids: CASSDGQEHTEAFF. DNA of the CDR3: TGCGCCAGCAGCGATGGACAGGAACACACTGAAGCTTTCTTT.

The chain carries TRBV7-9 and TRBJ2-5; 10 bases map to TRBD2. This CDR3 region has 14 residues. Germline loops: CDR1 SEHNR, CDR2 FQNEAQ (reference sequence). Trimming cost V 5 bases and J 5 bases; bases outside gene matches: 5. DNA of the CDR3: TGTGCCAGCAGCCCCACAGCGGGAGGGGAGACCCAGTACTTC. It translates to CASSPTAGGETQYF.

The chain combines TRBV19 with TRBJ2-5; the D gene is possibly TRBD1 (5 bases). Germline V lookup: CDR1 LNHDA, CDR2 SQIVND (reference sequence). The CDR3 runs 14 residues. V lost 3 bases and J lost 1, with 9 bases in between. The CDR3 is CASSIGAGQETQYF. Written as DNA, the CDR3 is TGTGCCAGTAGTATTGGGGCAGGCCAAGAGACCCAGTACTTC.

This clone has just one count. J is TRBJ1-2 and V is TRBV27; a possible D gene is TRBD1 (5 bases). This CDR3 is built from 13 residues. Germline values: CDR1 MNHEY, CDR2 SMNVEV (reference sequence). Trimming pared 3 bases from V and 4 bases from J, leaving 9 bases between. CDR3 sequence reads: CASSLKGFYGYTF. DNA of the CDR3: TGTGCCAGCAGTTTGAAGGGGTTCTATGGCTACACCTTC.

This clone was observed a few times. The chain uses TRBV6-5 and TRBJ1-5; 8 nucleotides align to TRBD1. J was trimmed by 4 bases and V by 5 bases; bases with no gene match: 7. Germline CDR1 and CDR2: MNHEY and SVGAGI. The CDR3 covers 15 residues. Written as DNA, the CDR3 is TGTGCCAGCAGTAAAGGACAGGGTTTGAATCAGCCCCAGCATTTT. Its translation: CASSKGQGLNQPQHF.

Comment on this clone: Distinct nucleotide sequences in the sample also encode this CDR3. J is TRBJ1-2 and V is TRBV2; D uncertain. V shed 3 bases and J shed 4 bases, with 6 bases lying between them. The CDR3 runs 12 residues. The germline V gene encodes CDR1 SNHLY and CDR2 FYNNEI. The CDR3 is CASSEGSYGYTF. CDR3 DNA sequence: TGTGCCAGCAGTGAGGGGTCCTATGGCTACACCTTC.

The genes are TRBV5-4 and TRBJ2-7, with D possibly matching TRBD2 (6 bases). The CDR3 extends over 15 amino acids. From germline, CDR1 is SGHNT and CDR2 YYREEE (reference sequence). The V end was cut by 4 bases, the J end by 0 bases, with 14 bases between. Here the CDR3 reads CASSVGTDGSYEQYF. The CDR3, as DNA: TGTGCCAGCAGCGTCGGGACTGACGGCTCCTACGAGCAGTACTTC.

This rearrangement joins TRBV18 to TRBJ2-7, with a possible D match to TRBD2 (5 bases). Trimming removed 6 bases from V and 0 bases from J, with 18 bases in between. Germline V gene sequence: CDR1 KGHSH, CDR2 LQKENI. There are 16 residues in the CDR3. For the CDR3, the DNA is TGTGCCAGCTCTCCGAAGGGCGGTACTAGCTCCTACGAGCAGTACTTC. Its protein is CASSPKGGTSSYEQYF.

J is TRBJ2-3 and V is TRBV10-3, with TRBD2 identical over 12 bases. The V and J ends lost 10 bases and 4 bases, in that order; junction bases with no gene match: 6. CDR1 and CDR2 (germline): ENHRY, SYGVKD. The CDR3 has 14 amino acids. As DNA, the CDR3 is TGTGCCACGGGGAGACTAGCGGGAGCAGATACGCAGTATTTT. Residues: CATGRLAGADTQYF.

The rearrangement uses TRBV5-4 and TRBJ2-7; perhaps D is TRBD1 or TRBD2 (7 bases each). Per germline, CDR1 SGHNT and CDR2 YYREEE (reference sequence). The V gene lost 0 bases and the J gene lost 2 bases, with 15 bases spanning the gap. The CDR3 runs to 16 residues. The CDR3 loop reads CASSLEGRGRAYEQYF. In nucleotides, the CDR3 is TGTGCCAGCAGCTTGGAAGGGAGGGGGCGCGCCTACGAGCAGTACTTC.

This clone was seen only a few times. J is TRBJ2-7 and V is TRBV7-8, with D uncertain. V gave up 5 bases and J gave up 0 bases, with 8 bases separating them. CDR1 SGHVS and CDR2 FQNEAQ come from the germline V gene. CDR3 length: 13 residues. CDR3 sequence: CASSPSGSYEQYF. The CDR3, as DNA: TGTGCCAGCAGCCCCTCTGGCTCCTACGAGCAGTACTTC.

This clone is a singleton in its sample. DNA of the CDR3: TGTGCCTGGAGGAAAGTAGCGGGTTACAATGAGCAGTTCTTC. It translates to CAWRKVAGYNEQFF. This rearrangement joins TRBV30 to TRBJ2-1; 7 bases align to TRBD2. Germline V gives CDR1 GTSNPN, CDR2 SVGIG (reference sequence). The CDR3 extends over 14 amino acids. The V and J ends lost 3 bases and 4 bases, in that order; junction bases with no gene match: 6.

The CDR3, as DNA: TGTGCCAGCAGTTTCGGGAACAGCGCCGGGAAGGATACGCAGTATTTT. It encodes CASSFGNSAGKDTQYF. This rearrangement joins TRBV28 to TRBJ2-3; tentatively, D is TRBD2 (5 bases). CDR3 size: 16 residues. Germline V gene data show CDR1 as MDHEN and CDR2 as SYDVKM. V dropped 3 bases and J dropped 6 bases, with 19 bases sitting between them.

The chain recombines TRBV28 with TRBJ1-5, with TRBD1 matching over 7 bases. The V gene's germline CDR1 is MDHEN and CDR2 SYDVKM. The J segment lost 5 bases and the V segment lost 5 bases, leaving 6 bases of the junction unmatched. This CDR3 is built from 14 residues. The CDR3 is CASSPQGGYQPQHF. The CDR3 DNA sequence: TGTGCCAGCAGTCCCCAGGGGGGTTATCAGCCCCAGCATTTT.

The CDR3 DNA is TGCAGCGGGAATAACGCAGGGACGGATGGCTACACCTTC. Its protein is CSGNNAGTDGYTF. V and J are TRBV29-1 and TRBJ1-2; D is perhaps TRBD1 (5 bases). In germline, CDR1 is SQVTM, CDR2 ANQGSEA. The CDR3 contains 13 residues. Trimming stripped 7 bases from V and 6 bases from J, with 18 bases between.

The chain combines TRBV7-9 with TRBJ1-2, with a tentative D call TRBD1 (6 bases). The germline V and J ends were trimmed by 3 bases and 7 bases, with 9 bases remaining between them. The CDR3 covers 12 residues. CDR1 SEHNR and CDR2 FQNEAQ come from the germline V gene (reference sequence). CDR3 DNA sequence: TGTGCCAGCAGCTTGGACAGCCGTGGCTACACCTTC. This sequence encodes CASSLDSRGYTF.

The chain has TRBV4-1 and TRBJ2-3; 10 bases are a match to TRBD2. Germline loops: CDR1 MGHRA, CDR2 YSYEKL. Germline trimming cut 0 bases from V and 0 bases from J; bases unmatched to any gene: 15. There are 21 residues in the CDR3. Here the CDR3 DNA reads TGCGCCAGCAGCCAAGATAGGGGTGGTCTAGCGGGAGCCCTTAGCACAGATACGCAGTATTTT. The encoded protein is CASSQDRGGLAGALSTDTQYF.

V usage is TRBV2 and J usage is TRBJ2-7; D remains unclear. The CDR3 extends over 11 amino acids. Trimming removed 2 bases from V and 8 bases from J, with 7 bases in between. Germline V gene lookup returns CDR1 SNHLY and CDR2 FYNNEI. The CDR3 DNA reads TGTGCCAGCAGTGAAACGGCTAAGCAGTACTTC. Encoded protein: CASSETAKQYF.

The chain is built from TRBV9 and TRBJ2-7, with 11 bases fitting TRBD2. Losses at the gene ends were 3 bases for V and 3 bases for J; bases not matched to a gene: 5. CDR1 and CDR2 from the germline V gene are SGDLS and YYNGEE. This CDR3 contains 15 residues. CDR3 loop: CASSAVAGGNYEQYF. DNA of the CDR3: TGTGCCAGCAGCGCAGTAGCGGGAGGGAACTACGAGCAGTACTTC.

V gene TRBV10-2 combines with J gene TRBJ1-1; 8 bases fit TRBD1. J gave up 3 bases and V 5 bases, and 8 bases lay outside the gene matches. From germline, CDR1 is WSHSY and CDR2 SAAADI. CDR3 length: 15 amino acids. The CDR3 DNA reads as TGCGCCAGCAGTCCTATTACAGGGGGGGACACTGAAGCTTTCTTT. Translated: CASSPITGGDTEAFF.

The sample holds many counts of this clone. The chain couples TRBV4-2 to TRBJ1-2; the match to TRBD1 covers 12 bases. This CDR3 contains 14 residues. Losses at the gene ends were 4 bases for V and 8 bases for J; bases not matched to a gene: 5. CDR1 is LGHNA and CDR2 is YNFKEQ in the germline V gene. The DNA of the CDR3 is TGTGCCAGCAGCCCGGGACAGGGGGCGGTAGGCTACACCTTC. It yields the protein CASSPGQGAVGYTF.

This clone turned up a few times. The V call is TRBV2, the J call TRBJ1-2; TRBD1 matches 8 bases. Trimming removed 4 bases from V and 0 bases from J; junction bases left unmatched: 4. There are 15 residues in the CDR3. The V gene's germline CDR1 is SNHLY and CDR2 FYNNEI. The CDR3 protein is CASSARTGTNYGYTF. The CDR3 nucleotides are TGTGCCAGCAGTGCCCGGACAGGGACTAACTATGGCTACACCTTC.

V and J are TRBV7-2 and TRBJ2-3, with no clear D. CDR1 is SGHTA and CDR2 is FQGNSA in the germline V gene. The CDR3 is 14 residues long. Trimming left V 5 bases short and J 0 bases short, with 9 bases between. This CDR3 reads CASSPQSSTDTQYF. CDR3 sequence (DNA): TGTGCCAGCAGCCCCCAATCTAGCACAGATACGCAGTATTTT.

This clone was seen a handful of times. The rearrangement uses TRBV28 and TRBJ2-2, with unresolved D. V lost 4 bases, J lost 4 bases, and 16 bases lay in between. Germline-derived CDR1 and CDR2 are MDHEN and SYDVKM. The CDR3 loop spans 16 amino acids. The CDR3 loop reads CASSWLGRWGTGELFF. The CDR3 DNA follows: TGTGCCAGCAGTTGGTTAGGACGTTGGGGCACCGGGGAGCTGTTTTTT.

The rearrangement joins TRBV19 to TRBJ2-3; no firm D call. The CDR3 spans 12 residues. The germline V gene encodes CDR1 LNHDA and CDR2 SQIVND (reference sequence). Trimming cost V 8 bases and J 5 bases, with 11 bases left between them. CDR3: CASASPGDTQYF. The CDR3 nucleotides are TGTGCCAGTGCCTCCCCTGGAGATACGCAGTATTTT.

The chain links TRBV11-2 to TRBJ2-7, with D hard to call. The V gene lost 5 bases and the J gene lost 4 bases, with 18 bases spanning the gap. CDR1 is SGHAT and CDR2 is FQNNGV in the germline V gene. CDR3 length: 15 amino acids. The CDR3 nucleotides read TGTGCCAGCAGCGCCGACCCAGTCATTCCGTACGAGCAGTACTTC. As protein: CASSADPVIPYEQYF.

The table lists this clone with a few counts. The chain links TRBV2 to TRBJ1-5, with a weak D call TRBD1 (5 bases). The V end lost 8 bases, the J end lost 0 bases, and 17 bases lay between the germline ends. Per germline, CDR1 SNHLY and CDR2 FYNNEI. The CDR3 sequence is 16 residues long. CDR3 DNA: TGTGCCAGCCGGGGACTCGACAGAGTTAGCAATCAGCCCCAGCATTTT. As protein: CASRGLDRVSNQPQHF.

This clone appeared once. The genes are TRBV12-5 and TRBJ2-3; a possible D gene is TRBD2 (6 bases). The CDR3 length is 13 residues. CDR1 and CDR2 (germline): LGHNT, FRNRAP. Trimming shortened V by 4 bases and J by 4 bases, and 9 bases separated the two germline ends. CDR3 sequence: CASGSSGADTQYF. CDR3 sequence (DNA): TGTGCTAGTGGTTCCTCGGGGGCAGATACGCAGTATTTT.